Below, one T cell receptor (beta chain) is given with its context. The target antigen is unknown. The sample originates from a study of OX40 agonist ivuxolimab in advanced cancers. Study at large: Each dose-escalation patient presented with hepatocellular carcinoma, melanoma, renal cell or head and neck cancer. Partial responses were achieved by three patients: one hepatocellular carcinoma, two cutaneous melanoma.

Study results and caveats: Averaging showed that CD8+ T cells had more expanded clones than CD4+ did.

Libraries were prepared by immunoSEQ multiplex PCR; TCRdb keeps only in-frame clonotypes and omits some of them. The sample records fewer than 50,000 clones, under 95% being singletons. This clonotype was obtained from an adult with an advanced solid tumor such as melanoma, head and neck, liver or kidney cancer. The sample consisted of CD4+ or CD8+ T cells sorted from blood, taken in a trial of the OX40 agonist ivuxolimab.

CDR3 bases: TGTGCCAGCAGCCAAAACCCGCTGACAGGTCGGCGGGAGACCCAGTACTTC. Its protein product is CASSQNPLTGRRETQYF. The chain has TRBV14 and TRBJ2-5, with a tentative D call TRBD1 (6 bases). The CDR3 extends over 17 amino acids. Germline V gene lookup returns CDR1 SGHDN and CDR2 FVKESK. Trimming cost V 2 bases and J 5 bases, with 21 bases left between them.